This T cell receptor (beta chain) was identified in a study of blood T cells in healthy people across ages. The authors ran a second PCR of roughly 6 to 12 cycles using a sample-barcoded 5' primer and a J-beta primer mix. TCRdb reprocessed the 5' RACE reads with MiXCR, giving one entry per CDR3 protein. The sample consists of roughly 1.9 million distinct CDR3 sequences, 30% to 40% of them appearing once. There are 15 residues in the CDR3. The germline V gene encodes CDR1 MDHEN and CDR2 SYDVKM. Trimming pared 3 bases from V and 1 base from J, leaving 12 bases between. Sequencing was done on a sample of blood. The chain carries TRBV28 and TRBJ2-5; perhaps TRBD2 as D (6 bases). This receptor was identified in a human donor in good health. CDR3 protein: CASSLNRDFQETQYF. In DNA, the CDR3 is TGTGCCAGCAGTTTGAATAGGGACTTCCAAGAGACCCAGTACTTC. The variable domain in full, with the rest retrieved from reference TRBV28 and TRBJ2-5, is DVKVTQSSRYLVKRTGEKVFLECVQDMDHENMFWYRQDPGLGLRLIYFSYDVKMKEKGDIPEGYSVSREKKERFSLILESASTNQTSMYLCASSLNRDFQETQYFGPGTRLLVL.